What follows describes a single TCR beta chain. Its antigen is currently unknown. Data came from immunoSEQ multiplex PCR; TCRdb stores just in-frame clones and leaves some out. The sample has 950,000 to 1,300,000 clones; roughly 80% are singletons. The data are from a study of shared clonotypes between healthy human individuals. About the research overall: Each donor's CD4 naive and CD4 memory cells filled three plates apiece, CD8 naive two, and CD8 memory one.

V was cut by 0 bases and J by 0 bases, with 8 bases left in between. The CDR3 extends over 16 amino acids. Germline CDR1 is MGHDK and CDR2 is SYGVNS. CD4+ cell separation produced CD45RA+ naive and CD45RA-negative memory subsets. Study results and limitations: Four donors held about 5% of naive CD4 clonotypes in common.

The V and J genes are TRBV25-1 and TRBJ2-2, with D tentatively TRBD1 (5 bases). The source is a man aged 18 to 29 in good health. Sequences were obtained from memory CD4+ T cells sorted from blood. Subset described: CD45RA-negative fraction. CDR3 coding DNA: TGTGCCAGCAGTGAATACCCAGGGACGAACACCGGGGAGCTGTTTTTT. This translates into CASSEYPGTNTGELFF.